This T cell receptor (beta chain) stems from a study of blood T cell repertoires in COVID-19. Turning to the study itself: The origin of the acute and convalescent COVID-19 samples was the United States, Italy and Spain.

The CDR3 is 14 residues long. The V gene's germline CDR1 is LGHDT and CDR2 YNNKEL (reference sequence). Trimming cost V 0 bases and J 6 bases, with 12 bases left between them. Those enrolled, adults aged roughly 18 to 100 years, came from around 24 US areas. Participants reported their clinical history, and cohort assignment relied on those reports. Resolution of symptoms, clearance, or two negative PCRs was present in recovered Cohort 3 donors. Here immunoSEQ multiplex PCR was the method, and the copy in TCRdb shows in-frame clones only, minus some. The profile shows 150,000 to 250,000 clones, about 90% of them singletons.

This sequence originates from a woman in her 30s who had recovered from COVID-19. Sequencing was done on a sample of PBMCs or T cells enriched from blood (not recorded which). V gene TRBV3-1 (or the pseudogene TRBV3-2) combines with J gene TRBJ2-7; no reliable D call. The CDR3 sequence is CASSQDGPRREQYF. The CDR3 DNA is TGTGCCAGCAGCCAAGATGGTCCTAGACGCGAGCAGTACTTC.